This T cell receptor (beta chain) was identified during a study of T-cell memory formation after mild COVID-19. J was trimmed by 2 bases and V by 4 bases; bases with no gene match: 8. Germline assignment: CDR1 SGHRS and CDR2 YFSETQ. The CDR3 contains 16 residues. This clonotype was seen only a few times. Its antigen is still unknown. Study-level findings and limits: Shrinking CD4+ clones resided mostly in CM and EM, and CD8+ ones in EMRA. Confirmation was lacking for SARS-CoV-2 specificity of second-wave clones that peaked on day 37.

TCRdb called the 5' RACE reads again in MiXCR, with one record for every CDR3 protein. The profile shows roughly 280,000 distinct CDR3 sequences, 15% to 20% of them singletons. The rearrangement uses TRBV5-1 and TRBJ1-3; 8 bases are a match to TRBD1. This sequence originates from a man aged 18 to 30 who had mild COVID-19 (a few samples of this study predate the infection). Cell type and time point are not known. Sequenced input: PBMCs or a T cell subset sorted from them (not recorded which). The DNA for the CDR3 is TGCGCCAGCAGCAGGACGACAGGGGAGACTGGAAACACCATATATTTT. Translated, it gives CASSRTTGETGNTIYF.